The T cell receptor beta chain under discussion was sequenced for a study of OX40 agonist ivuxolimab in advanced cancers. Study outcomes and limitations: Among some nonresponders, normalized T-cell clonal expansion was also low.

Libraries were prepared by immunoSEQ multiplex PCR; TCRdb keeps only in-frame clonotypes and omits some of them. The sample shows more than 15,000 clones, roughly 78% of them seen only once. V was shortened by 3 bases and J by 0 bases, with 17 bases between the two germline ends. Germline CDR1 KGHSH, CDR2 LQKENI. The CDR3 totals 17 residues. A word on this clone: Antigen specificity is unknown.

This receptor was identified in an adult with an advanced solid tumor such as melanoma, head and neck, liver or kidney cancer. The sample was CD4+ or CD8+ T cells sorted from blood, taken in a trial of the OX40 agonist ivuxolimab. The V and J genes are TRBV18 and TRBJ1-1; D is unclear. The CDR3 sequence: CASSPPGRVPMNTEAFF. CDR3 DNA: TGTGCCAGCTCACCCCCGGGGAGGGTCCCAATGAACACTGAAGCTTTCTTT.